These T cell receptor beta chains were read from a single sample in a study of somatic mutations in cytotoxic T cells in rheumatoid arthritis. Here immunoSEQ multiplex PCR was the method, and the copy in TCRdb shows in-frame clones only, minus some. The sample lists fewer than 20,000 clones, about 80% occurring once. Sample: CD8+ T cells sorted from blood. The receptors here all came from an adult with rheumatoid arthritis. The CDR3 runs from the conserved cysteine through the conserved F or W.

V: TRBV4-1; J: TRBJ2-1; length: 16; CDR3: CASSPHASGAYNEQFF
V: TRBV28; J: TRBJ1-5; length: 14; CDR3: CASSFRAGNQPQHF
V: TRBV25-1; J: TRBJ1-2; length: 14; CDR3: CASRPGQGYYGYTF
V: TRBV23-1; J: TRBJ1-5; length: 16; CDR3: CASSQSGWLVPQPQHF
V: TRBV9; J: TRBJ2-1; length: 15; CDR3: CASSTEGGAYNEQFF
V: TRBV11-2; J: TRBJ1-5; length: 13; CDR3: CASSRTRGRPQHF
V: TRBV2; J: TRBJ2-7; length: 12; CDR3: CASTSGGNEQYF
V: TRBV5-8; J: TRBJ2-4; length: 11; CDR3: CASSTENIQYF
V: TRBV30; J: TRBJ1-2; length: 16; CDR3: CAWSVAGPQLGYGYTF
V: TRBV12-5; J: TRBJ1-1; length: 16; CDR3: CASGLVLGRENTEAFF
V: TRBV28; J: TRBJ2-7; length: 15; CDR3: CASSSPGQGPYEQYF
V: TRBV2; J: TRBJ2-7; length: 16; CDR3: CASSPTDRGLTYEQYF
V: TRBV5-4; J: TRBJ2-1; length: 15; CDR3: CASSVDNTYYNEQFF
V: TRBV6-4; J: TRBJ2-3; length: 15; CDR3: CASSPGQTGPDTQYF
V: TRBV7-9; J: TRBJ1-1; length: 12; CDR3: CASSSGTNEAFF
V: TRBV4-1; J: TRBJ1-2; length: 16; CDR3: CASSQSIQGADYGYTF
V: TRBV27; J: TRBJ1-2; length: 15; CDR3: CASSRERGGDYGYTF
V: TRBV6-6; J: TRBJ2-4; length: 15; CDR3: CASSYSIGSKNIQYF
V: TRBV10-3; J: TRBJ1-1; length: 15; CDR3: CAISESTDLNTEAFF
V: TRBV13; J: TRBJ2-2; length: 12; CDR3: CASSLTIGELFF
V: TRBV19; J: TRBJ2-3; length: 14; CDR3: CASSMVTGTDTQYF
V: TRBV6-5; J: TRBJ1-2; length: 14; CDR3: CASTRDRVNYGYTF
V: TRBV7-9; J: TRBJ2-7; length: 15; CDR3: CASSLVTSGGHEQYF
V: TRBV6-1; J: TRBJ2-2; length: 15; CDR3: CASSVGTGDTGELFF
V: TRBV2; J: TRBJ1-1; length: 13; CDR3: CASSGGRNTEAFF
V: TRBV30; J: TRBJ1-1; length: 12; CDR3: CAWDSMNTEAFF
V: TRBV19; J: TRBJ1-1; length: 16; CDR3: CASSIGRTGGPTEAFF
V: TRBV7-6; J: TRBJ2-2; length: 10; CDR3: CASTVGELFF
V: TRBV9; J: TRBJ2-6; length: 17; CDR3: CASSDTTGSSGANVLTF
V: TRBV7-9; J: TRBJ1-2; length: 12; CDR3: CASSLGGGGYTF
V: TRBV5-6; J: TRBJ1-1; length: 15; CDR3: CASSLDRGRVTEAFF
V: TRBV7-8; J: TRBJ2-3; length: 15; CDR3: CASRVGTGGTDTQYF
V: TRBV27; J: TRBJ2-5; length: 13; CDR3: CASSLGGRGAQYF
V: TRBV19; J: TRBJ1-5; length: 14; CDR3: CASSIENSNQPQHF
V: TRBV27; J: TRBJ1-1; length: 13; CDR3: CASSGGTGPEAFF
V: TRBV27; J: TRBJ1-5; length: 13; CDR3: CASSLGGLGPQHF
V: TRBV7-6; J: TRBJ1-6; length: 16; CDR3: CASSPEGGGSNSPLHF
V: TRBV7-6; J: TRBJ1-5; length: 15; CDR3: CASSSGRRVNQPQHF
V: TRBV7-3; J: TRBJ2-5; length: 13; CDR3: CASSPQDKGTQYF
V: TRBV6-1; J: TRBJ2-7; length: 15; CDR3: CASSEAAGTNYEQYF
V: TRBV7-9; J: TRBJ1-2; length: 13; CDR3: CASSLDRGRGYTF
V: TRBV2; J: TRBJ1-1; length: 13; CDR3: CASSAASNTEAFF